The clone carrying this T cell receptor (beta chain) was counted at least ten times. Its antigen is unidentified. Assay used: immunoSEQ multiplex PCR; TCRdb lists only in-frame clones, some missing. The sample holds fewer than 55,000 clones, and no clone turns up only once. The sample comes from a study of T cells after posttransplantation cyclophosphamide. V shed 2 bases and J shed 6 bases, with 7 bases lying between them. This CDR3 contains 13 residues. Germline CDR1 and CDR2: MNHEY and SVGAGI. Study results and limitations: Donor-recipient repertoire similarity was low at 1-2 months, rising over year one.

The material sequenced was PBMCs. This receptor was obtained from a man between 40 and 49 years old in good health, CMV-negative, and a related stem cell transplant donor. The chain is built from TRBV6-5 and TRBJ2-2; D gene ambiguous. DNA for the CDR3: TGTGCCAGCAGTTACGGCTCGTCCGGGGAGCTGTTTTTT. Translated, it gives CASSYGSSGELFF.